This T cell receptor (beta chain) was captured in a study of radiation and T cells in renal cell carcinoma. Findings and caveats of the study: Baseline intratumoral clonotype presence is unknown without pretreatment biopsies. In blood, top tumor clones expanded by 2 weeks, shrinking by 4.

Some clones are missing from TCRdb's copy, which holds only in-frame ones; the method was immunoSEQ multiplex PCR. This sample has approximately 140,000 clones, with about 88% found just once. V lost 5 bases to trimming and J lost 9 bases, with 17 bases between them. There are 13 residues in the CDR3. Per the germline V gene, CDR1 is SQVTM and CDR2 is ANQGSEA. Points on this clone: As yet, its antigen is unknown.

Time point defined: baseline pretreatment blood. As for treatment: 15 Gy SBRT to primary tumor, nephrectomy 4 weeks later. This clonotype originated in a woman between 65 and 79 years old with renal cell carcinoma. The chain has TRBV29-1 and TRBJ2-1, with D possibly being TRBD2 (7 bases). Sequenced here: blood, sampled from a patient whose treatment included radiotherapy and nephrectomy. This CDR3 is CSVSPRGPGEQFF. The CDR3 bases are TGCAGCGTTTCCCCGCGGGGGCCGGGTGAGCAGTTCTTC.